Shown below are 17 T cell receptor beta chains from a single sample sequenced in a study of T-cell memory formation after mild COVID-19. MiXCR, applied by TCRdb to the 5' RACE reads, yields one record per CDR3 protein. The sample has hundreds of thousands of distinct CDR3 sequences; less than 25% are singletons. The specimen was PBMCs or a T cell subset sorted from them (not recorded which). All receptors derive from an adult woman who had mild COVID-19 (a few samples of this study predate the infection). Cell type and time point are not known.

Turning to this clonotype: Its ends do not fully match the called genes, so a read error is possible. This sequence joins TRBV7-2 and TRBJ2-2; tentative D call: TRBD2 (6 bases). The CDR3 covers 16 residues. Germline CDR1 and CDR2: SGHTA and FQGNSA. CDR3 residues: CASSSRGGRNTGELFF. For the CDR3, the DNA is TGTGCCAGCAGCTCCCGTGGGGGGAGGAACACCGGGGAGCTGTTTTTC.

This clonotype showed up just a few times. The DNA of the CDR3 is TGTGCCAGCAGAACAGGGGGACAGACCCAGTACTTC. Translation: CASRTGGQTQYF. This chain connects TRBV2 to TRBJ2-5; TRBD1 agrees at 8 bases. Germline values: CDR1 SNHLY, CDR2 FYNNEI. The CDR3 length is 12 residues. With 6 bases clipped from V and 6 bases from J, the junction kept 3 bases outside the gene matches.

There are many counts of this clonotype. This chain uses TRBV7-2 with TRBJ2-2, with 11 bases identical to TRBD2. V lost 6 bases to trimming and J lost 5 bases; unmatched junction nucleotides: 8. The germline CDR1 and CDR2 sequences are SGHTA and FQGNSA. This CDR3 is built from 16 residues. The CDR3 DNA is TGTGCCAGCAGAGAAACTAGCGGGGGTTTTACCGGGGAGCTGTTTTTT. Its protein product is CASRETSGGFTGELFF.

The chain is built from TRBV7-9 and TRBJ2-7; a weak D match, TRBD1 (5 bases). The germline V and J ends were trimmed by 9 bases and 3 bases, with 15 bases remaining between them. The CDR3 has 13 amino acids. Germline V lookup: CDR1 SEHNR, CDR2 FQNEAQ (reference sequence). DNA for the CDR3: TGTGCCAGGAGCCCACCAGGGATCTACGAGCAGTACTTC. It is translated as CARSPPGIYEQYF.

The V call is TRBV12-3 or TRBV12-4, the J call TRBJ2-3, with D maybe TRBD1 (5 bases). V lost 0 bases and J 6 bases, leaving 19 bases between the germline ends. The CDR3 consists of 17 residues. The CDR3 protein is CASSLAWTKTPPDTQYF. CDR3 bases: TGTGCCAGCAGTTTAGCTTGGACAAAGACGCCTCCGGATACGCAGTATTTT.

The chain employs TRBV12-3 or TRBV12-4 and TRBJ2-5; D is unresolved. The CDR3 has 13 amino acids. The ends were cut back, 6 bases at V and 4 bases at J, with 12 bases in the middle. The CDR3 loop is CASSLTTGETQYF. The CDR3 DNA sequence: TGTGCCAGCAGCCTGACGACCGGAGAGACCCAGTACTTC.

This chain uses TRBV4-2 with TRBJ2-2; D possibly corresponds to TRBD2 (6 bases). This CDR3 has 16 amino acids. The ends were cut back, 4 bases at V and 2 bases at J, with 14 bases in the middle. Germline CDR1 is LGHNA and CDR2 is YNFKEQ. CDR3 protein: CASSLRRGLNTGELFF. Here the CDR3 DNA reads TGTGCCAGCAGCCTCCGGCGAGGACTAAACACCGGGGAGCTGTTTTTT.

The count of this clonotype is one. The CDR3 here is CASSLPAGSSGGTGGEQFF. The DNA for the CDR3 is TGTGCCAGCAGCTTACCAGCTGGTTCTAGCGGGGGGACAGGGGGTGAGCAGTTCTTC. The chain uses TRBV7-8 and TRBJ2-1, with D possibly being TRBD1 or TRBD2 (11 bases each). The germline V gene has CDR1 SGHVS and CDR2 FQNEAQ. This CDR3 has 19 residues. Trimming took 2 bases from V and 9 from J, leaving 29 bases between them.

This sequence joins TRBV21-1 and TRBJ1-2. TRBV21-1 is flagged as a pseudogene. The CDR3 runs 9 residues. Here the CDR3 DNA reads TGTGCCCGACACTATGGCTACACCTTC. Amino acids: CARHYGYTF.

The table lists this clonotype with a few counts. The chain couples TRBV4-1 to TRBJ2-5; 8 positions agree with TRBD2. The length of the CDR3 is 19 residues. Per germline, CDR1 MGHRA and CDR2 YSYEKL. The J segment lost 3 bases and the V segment lost 3 bases, leaving 18 bases of the junction unmatched. CDR3 protein: CASSHPLWRGVRDKETQYF. CDR3 bases: TGCGCCAGCAGCCACCCTTTGTGGCGGGGGGTTAGGGACAAAGAGACCCAGTACTTC.

This clonotype was observed at least ten times. The genes are TRBV5-1 and TRBJ2-1, with 7 bases lining up with TRBD1. CDR1 and CDR2 from the germline V gene are SGHRS and YFSETQ. The CDR3 has 16 residues. The V gene end was trimmed by 6 bases and the J gene end by 2 bases; junction bases not matched to a gene: 11. The CDR3 here is CASNHMGDSAYNEQFF. The CDR3 DNA sequence: TGCGCCAGCAACCACATGGGGGACAGTGCCTACAATGAGCAGTTCTTC. Full variable domain (remainder filled in from reference TRBV5-1 and TRBJ2-1): KAGVTQTPRYLIKTRGQQVTLSCSPISGHRSVSWYQQTPGQGLQFLFEYFSETQRNKGNFPGRFSGRQFSNSRSEMNVSTLELGDSALYLCASNHMGDSAYNEQFFGPGTRLTVL.

The rearrangement joins TRBV7-9 to TRBJ2-5, with a possible D match to TRBD2 (7 bases). Per germline, CDR1 SEHNR and CDR2 FQNEAQ (reference sequence). This CDR3 spans 12 amino acids. V lost 8 bases, J lost 5 bases, and 12 bases lay in between. The CDR3, as DNA: TGTGCCAGCGGGGGGGCCATGGAGACCCAGTACTTC. This codes for CASGGAMETQYF.

This chain joins TRBV25-1 and TRBJ2-5; unclear D gene. Germline V lookup: CDR1 MGHDK, CDR2 SYGVNS. CDR3 length: 12 residues. V shed 1 base and J shed 5 bases, with 5 bases lying between them. The CDR3 region is CASSEFEETQYF. CDR3 nucleotides: TGTGCCAGCAGTGAATTCGAGGAGACCCAGTACTTC.

The rearrangement uses TRBV6-1 and TRBJ1-1; D not certain. Germline values: CDR1 MNHNS, CDR2 SASEGT. The CDR3 spans 9 residues. Trimming took 3 bases from V and 10 from J, leaving 3 bases between them. Here the CDR3 DNA reads TGTGCCAGCAGTGACTCAGCTTTCTTT. This encodes CASSDSAFF.

The rearrangement joins TRBV19 to TRBJ2-3, with D possibly matching TRBD1 (6 bases). Germline lookup yields CDR1 LNHDA and CDR2 SQIVND (reference sequence). The CDR3 is made up of 14 amino acids. The V end lost 9 bases, the J end lost 2 bases, and 15 bases lay between the germline ends. CDR3 nucleotides: TGTGCCAGCGCGTTAGGACAGCCCACAGATACGCAGTATTTT. Translation: CASALGQPTDTQYF.

This chain connects TRBV2 to TRBJ1-5; D remains unclear. The CDR3 spans 15 residues. Germline V gives CDR1 SNHLY, CDR2 FYNNEI. Trimming removed 4 bases at V and 1 base at J, with 11 bases between. CDR3 nucleotide sequence: TGTGCCAGCAGTGCGCAGTTAGCGAGCAATCAGCCCCAGCATTTT. Translation: CASSAQLASNQPQHF.

This sequence joins TRBV5-1 and TRBJ2-3; 16 bases line up with TRBD2. The CDR3 covers 17 residues. Germline trimming cut 3 bases from V and 5 bases from J; bases unmatched to any gene: 6. From germline, CDR1 is SGHRS and CDR2 YFSETQ. CDR3 nucleotide sequence: TGCGCCAGCAGCTCCGGGACTAGCGGGGGGGCCGTAGATACGCAGTATTTT. Amino acids: CASSSGTSGGAVDTQYF.